The next 2 T cell receptor beta chains were all read from a single sample in a study of cytomegalovirus exposure and HLA in healthy donors (dated by TCRdb to 2016 to 2017). The library was obtained by the immunoSEQ multiplex PCR assay. For the multiplex PCR, a mixture combining 60 forward primers for TCR Vbeta segments and 13 reverse primers for TCR Jbeta segments was used. TCRdb took over this immuneACCESS table, retaining in-frame rearrangements with V and J assigned. Such tables are incomplete; in checked studies, under half of the missing clones stem from an unresolved V gene, and the remainder is unexplained. The sample has 150,000 or so clones on record, 65% to 70% of them singletons. The biggest ten clones account for more than 9% of the sample. The sample comprised PBMCs. These receptors were taken from a man younger than 45 in good health and CMV-seropositive.

The rearrangement uses TRBV5-1 and TRBJ1-5; D is unresolved. The CDR3 is 14 amino acids. Germline V gives CDR1 SGHRS, CDR2 YFSETQ. V was clipped by 0 bases and J by 0 bases, with 4 bases between them. The CDR3 DNA follows: TGCGCCAGCAGCTTGGACGGTAGCAATCAGCCCCAGCATTTT. Residues: CASSLDGSNQPQHF.

The chain recombines TRBV27 with TRBJ1-4; TRBD1 aligns across 7 bases. This CDR3 spans 14 amino acids. Trimming took 3 bases from V and 5 from J; bases not matched to a gene: 3. Germline lookup yields CDR1 MNHEY and CDR2 SMNVEV (reference sequence). The CDR3 sequence: CASSFDRENEKLFF. The CDR3, as DNA: TGTGCCAGCAGTTTCGACAGGGAGAATGAAAAACTGTTTTTT.